These 11 T cell receptor beta chains originate from one sample sequenced in a study of neoadjuvant nivolumab and ipilimumab in lung cancer (dated by TCRdb to between 2020 and 2021). The sample's time point, from its label and the paper: pretherapy, before neoadjuvant immune checkpoint inhibitors. Library method: the immunoSEQ multiplex PCR assay. Imported from immuneACCESS, the table was reduced by TCRdb to in-frame sequences with V and J called. These copies leave out some clones; in studies compared against another copy, an unresolved V gene accounts for under half, and the cause of the remainder is not known. The sample table lists tens of thousands of clones, roughly 89% of them with a count of one. 3% to 4% of the sample lies in the top ten. The sequenced sample was blood, obtained before neoadjuvant nivolumab, alone or with ipilimumab. The receptors derive from an adult with non-small cell lung cancer. Some clones in this sample may be carry-over from other donors' samples.

The chain couples TRBV7-8 to TRBJ2-5; D remains unclear. The V end lost 6 bases, the J end lost 2 bases, and 22 bases lay between the germline ends. This CDR3 is built from 17 residues. Germline CDR1 is SGHVS and CDR2 is FQNEAQ. This CDR3 reads CASRKAPTDIFQETQYF. DNA of the CDR3: TGTGCCAGCAGAAAGGCCCCCACAGACATTTTTCAAGAGACCCAGTACTTC. Full variable domain (remainder filled in from reference TRBV7-8 and TRBJ2-5): GAGVSQSPRYKVAKRGQDVALRCDPISGHVSLFWYQQALGQGPEFLTYFQNEAQLDKSGLPSDRFFAERPEGSVSTLKIQRTQQEDSAVYLCASRKAPTDIFQETQYFGPGTRLLVL.

This rearrangement joins TRBV5-5 to TRBJ2-7; D unresolved. CDR3 size: 14 residues. V lost 4 bases, J lost 0 bases, and 11 bases lay in between. Germline V lookup: CDR1 SGHKS, CDR2 YYEKEE (reference sequence). CDR3 region: CASSIVVGSYEQYF. The CDR3 nucleotides are TGTGCCAGCAGCATTGTGGTGGGCTCCTACGAGCAGTACTTC.

This clone was recorded a few times. This chain uses TRBV5-1 with TRBJ1-2; 7 bases line up with TRBD1. The CDR3 consists of 13 residues. V was pared by 0 bases and J by 6 bases, with 2 bases of the junction left unmatched. CDR1 SGHRS and CDR2 YFSETQ come from the germline V gene. CDR3 sequence: CASSLDQGDGYTF. The CDR3 DNA sequence: TGCGCCAGCAGCTTGGATCAGGGGGATGGCTACACCTTC.

The chain uses TRBV9 and TRBJ1-4; a weak D match, TRBD1 (6 bases). V lost 0 bases and J 0 bases, leaving 12 bases between the germline ends. This CDR3 comprises 17 residues. In germline, CDR1 is SGDLS, CDR2 YYNGEE. The CDR3 DNA is TGTGCCAGCAGCGTAGGCGGGACACCATCAACTAATGAAAAACTGTTTTTT. Its protein product is CASSVGGTPSTNEKLFF.

The J gene is TRBJ2-1, the V gene TRBV30, with TRBD2 as a possible D gene (5 bases). The CDR3 is 12 amino acids. V lost 5 bases, J lost 6 bases, and 11 bases lay in between. Germline CDR1 is GTSNPN and CDR2 is SVGIG (reference sequence). The CDR3 protein is CAWQDFPNEQFF. The DNA for the CDR3 is TGTGCCTGGCAGGACTTTCCCAATGAGCAGTTCTTC.

The chain links TRBV5-1 to TRBJ1-1; TRBD1 matches 10 bases. The CDR3 has 15 residues. The germline CDR1 and CDR2 sequences are SGHRS and YFSETQ. Trimming cost V 2 bases and J 3 bases; bases outside gene matches: 4. The CDR3: CASSFAGTGDTEAFF. Here the CDR3 DNA reads TGCGCCAGCAGCTTTGCCGGGACAGGGGACACTGAAGCTTTCTTT.

The chain combines TRBV18 with TRBJ2-4; 7 bases align to TRBD1. Germline lookup yields CDR1 KGHSH and CDR2 LQKENI. J lost 3 bases, V lost 3 bases, and 8 bases had no gene match. The CDR3 length is 16 residues. DNA of the CDR3: TGTGCCAGCTCACCCGGGACAGCGAGAGGCAAAAACATTCAGTACTTC. Translated: CASSPGTARGKNIQYF.

The V and J genes are TRBV5-1 and TRBJ1-1; D might be TRBD1 (5 bases). Germline V CDR1 and CDR2: SGHRS, YFSETQ. Trimming cost V 4 bases and J 3 bases, with 13 bases left between them. This CDR3 is 14 amino acids long. CDR3 sequence: CASSPRGGDTEAFF. The CDR3 DNA is TGCGCCAGCAGCCCTCGGGGAGGGGACACTGAAGCTTTCTTT.

Notes on this clone: The junction departs from germline at one end; a sequencing error may be responsible. V usage is TRBV7-2 and J usage is TRBJ1-2; D remains unclear. Germline CDR1 SGHTA, CDR2 FQGNSA. The CDR3 runs to 13 residues. In DNA, the CDR3 is TGTGCCAGCAGCAGATATCCCTTAGGCGAGAACCTCTTC. It is translated as CASSRYPLGENLF.

This clone showed up just a few times. The chain carries TRBV9 and TRBJ1-2, with 10 bases lining up with TRBD1. This CDR3 has 15 residues. The J segment lost 7 bases and the V segment lost 0 bases, leaving 6 bases of the junction unmatched. Per germline, CDR1 SGDLS and CDR2 YYNGEE. The CDR3 sequence: CASSVELGQGTGYTF. Here the CDR3 DNA reads TGTGCCAGCAGCGTAGAATTGGGACAGGGGACTGGCTACACCTTC.

This chain links TRBV7-6 with TRBJ2-5, with 11 nucleotides matching TRBD1. Trimming took 4 bases from V and 1 from J; bases not matched to a gene: 2. The CDR3 has 15 amino acids. Germline V gene lookup returns CDR1 SGHVS and CDR2 FNYEAQ. This chain's CDR3 is CASSSGQGGQETQYF. CDR3 bases: TGTGCCAGCAGCTCGGGACAGGGGGGCCAAGAGACCCAGTACTTC.